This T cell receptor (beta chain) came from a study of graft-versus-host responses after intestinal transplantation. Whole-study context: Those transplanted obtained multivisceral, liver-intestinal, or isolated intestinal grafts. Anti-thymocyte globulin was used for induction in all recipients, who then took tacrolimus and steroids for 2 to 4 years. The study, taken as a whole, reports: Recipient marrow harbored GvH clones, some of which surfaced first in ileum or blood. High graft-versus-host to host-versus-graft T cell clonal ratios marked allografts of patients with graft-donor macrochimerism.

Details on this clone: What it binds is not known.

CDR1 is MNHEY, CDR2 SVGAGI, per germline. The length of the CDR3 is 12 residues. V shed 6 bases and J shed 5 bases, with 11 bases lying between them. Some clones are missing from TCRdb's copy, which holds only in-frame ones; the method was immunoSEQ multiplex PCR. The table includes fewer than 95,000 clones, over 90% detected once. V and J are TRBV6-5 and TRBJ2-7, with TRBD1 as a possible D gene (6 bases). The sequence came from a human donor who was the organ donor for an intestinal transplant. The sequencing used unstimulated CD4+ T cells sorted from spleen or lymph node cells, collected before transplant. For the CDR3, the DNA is TGTGCCAGCAGCCGAAACAGGGACGAGCAGTACTTC. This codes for CASSRNRDEQYF.